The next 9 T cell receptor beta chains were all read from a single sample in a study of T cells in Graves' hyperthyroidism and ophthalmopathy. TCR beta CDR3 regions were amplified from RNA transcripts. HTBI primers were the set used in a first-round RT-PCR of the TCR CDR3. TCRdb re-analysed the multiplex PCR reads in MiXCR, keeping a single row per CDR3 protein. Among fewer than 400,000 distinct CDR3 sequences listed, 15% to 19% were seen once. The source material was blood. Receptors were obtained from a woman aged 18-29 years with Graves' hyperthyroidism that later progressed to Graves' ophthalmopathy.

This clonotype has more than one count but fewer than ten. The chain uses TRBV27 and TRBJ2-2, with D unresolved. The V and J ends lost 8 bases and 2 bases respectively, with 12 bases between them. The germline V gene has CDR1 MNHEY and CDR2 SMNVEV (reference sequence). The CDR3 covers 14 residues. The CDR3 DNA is TGTGCCAGCCTCGACTTACAAAACACCGGGGAGCTGTTTTTT. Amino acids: CASLDLQNTGELFF.

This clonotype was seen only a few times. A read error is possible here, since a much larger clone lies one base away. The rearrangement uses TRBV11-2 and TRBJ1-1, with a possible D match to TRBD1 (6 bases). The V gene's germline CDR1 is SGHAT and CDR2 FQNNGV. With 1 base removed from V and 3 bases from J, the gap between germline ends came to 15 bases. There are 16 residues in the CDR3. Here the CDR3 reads CASSLASWTADTEAFF. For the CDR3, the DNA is TGTGCCAGCAGCTTAGCCTCGTGGACAGCGGACACTGAAGCTTTCTTT. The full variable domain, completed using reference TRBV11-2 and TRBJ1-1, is EAGVAQSPRYKIIEKRQSVAFWCNPISGHATLYWYQQILGQGPKLLIQFQNNGVVDDSQLPKDRFSAERLKGVDSTLKIQPAKLEDSAVYLCASSLASWTADTEAFFGQGTRLTVV.

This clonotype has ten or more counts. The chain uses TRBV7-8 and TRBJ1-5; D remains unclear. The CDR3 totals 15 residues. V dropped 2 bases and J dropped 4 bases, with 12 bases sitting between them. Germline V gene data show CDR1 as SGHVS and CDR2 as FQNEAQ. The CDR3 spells CASSLSRVGNQPQHF. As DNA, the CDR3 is TGTGCCAGCAGCTTATCCCGGGTTGGGAATCAGCCCCAGCATTTT. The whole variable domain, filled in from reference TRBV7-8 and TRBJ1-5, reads GAGVSQSPRYKVAKRGQDVALRCDPISGHVSLFWYQQALGQGPEFLTYFQNEAQLDKSGLPSDRFFAERPEGSVSTLKIQRTQQEDSAVYLCASSLSRVGNQPQHFGDGTRLSIL.

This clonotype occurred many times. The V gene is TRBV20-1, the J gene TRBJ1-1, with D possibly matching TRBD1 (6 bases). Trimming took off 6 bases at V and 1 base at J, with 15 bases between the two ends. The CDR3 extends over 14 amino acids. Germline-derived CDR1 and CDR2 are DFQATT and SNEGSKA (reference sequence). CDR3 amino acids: CSAKVGGPNTEAFF. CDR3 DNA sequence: TGCAGTGCCAAGGTCGGGGGCCCGAACACTGAAGCTTTCTTT.

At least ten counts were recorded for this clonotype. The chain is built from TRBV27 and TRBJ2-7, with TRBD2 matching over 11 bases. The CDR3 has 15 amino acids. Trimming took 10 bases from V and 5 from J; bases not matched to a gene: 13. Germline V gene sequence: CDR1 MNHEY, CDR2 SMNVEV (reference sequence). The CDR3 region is CATSKLAGGFNEQYF. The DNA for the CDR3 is TGTGCCACATCAAAGTTAGCGGGAGGGTTTAACGAGCAGTACTTC.

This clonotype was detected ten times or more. CDR3 in DNA: TGTGCCAGCAGTTACTCCGGGACGATTAACACTGAAGCTTTCTTT. Protein sequence: CASSYSGTINTEAFF. V is TRBV6-6 and J is TRBJ1-1, with TRBD1 as a possible D gene (5 bases). Germline V lookup: CDR1 MNHNY, CDR2 SVGAGI (reference sequence). V was clipped by 0 bases and J by 2 bases, with 10 bases between them. There are 15 residues in the CDR3.

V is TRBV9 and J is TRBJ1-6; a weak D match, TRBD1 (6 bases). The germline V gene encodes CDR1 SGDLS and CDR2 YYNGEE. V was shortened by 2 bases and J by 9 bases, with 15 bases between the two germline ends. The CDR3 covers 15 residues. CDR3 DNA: TGTGCCAGCAGCGTGAGCGGGACACCGGCTTCACCCCTCCACTTT. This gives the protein CASSVSGTPASPLHF.

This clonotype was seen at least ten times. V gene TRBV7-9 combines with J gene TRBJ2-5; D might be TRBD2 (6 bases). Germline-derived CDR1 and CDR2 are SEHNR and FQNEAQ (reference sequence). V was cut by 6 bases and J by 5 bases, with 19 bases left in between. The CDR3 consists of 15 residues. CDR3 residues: CASSYQDVAGETQYF. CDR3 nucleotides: TGTGCCAGCAGTTACCAGGACGTTGCGGGGGAGACCCAGTACTTC.

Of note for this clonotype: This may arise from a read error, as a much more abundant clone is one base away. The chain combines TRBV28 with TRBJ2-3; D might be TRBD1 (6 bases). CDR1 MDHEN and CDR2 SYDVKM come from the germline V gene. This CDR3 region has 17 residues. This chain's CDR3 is CAGSLLVRGKSTDTQYF. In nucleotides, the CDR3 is TGTGCCGGCAGTTTACTGGTTAGGGGGAAGAGCACAGATACGCAGTATTTT.